Shown below are 2 T cell receptor beta chains from a single sample sequenced in a study of T cells in tuberculosis. Clones were read by immunoSEQ multiplex PCR, and TCRdb kept only the in-frame ones, dropping some. Counted here are roughly 33,000 clones, approximately 90% occurring once; the ten biggest clones make up about 2%. Sequenced material: PBMCs. These TCRs come from a donor under 30 with latent tuberculosis or without tuberculosis infection.

This chain uses TRBV5-6 with TRBJ1-2; D gene unclear. The germline V gene has CDR1 SGHDT and CDR2 YYEEEE. V was pared by 2 bases and J by 8 bases, with 16 bases between. There are 14 residues in the CDR3. In DNA form, the CDR3 reads TGTGCCAGCAGCTTCCCCGGGATCCTGGGGGGCTACACCTTC. Amino acids: CASSFPGILGGYTF.

The chain combines TRBV19 with TRBJ1-5, with D possibly matching TRBD1 (5 bases). V was clipped by 0 bases and J by 0 bases, with 15 bases between them. CDR3 length equals 18 residues. Germline-derived CDR1 and CDR2 are LNHDA and SQIVND (reference sequence). The chain's CDR3 is CASSIDQAPGNSNQPQHF. As DNA, the CDR3 is TGTGCCAGTAGTATAGATCAAGCCCCAGGGAATAGCAATCAGCCCCAGCATTTT.